A single sample is the source of the 10 T cell receptor beta chains below, sequenced in a study of cytomegalovirus exposure and HLA in healthy donors. Both 60 Vbeta primers and 13 Jbeta primers went into the PCR. Sequencing used immunoSEQ multiplex PCR; TCRdb keeps in-frame clones, though not all of them. The listing contains around 140,000 clones. Sequencing was carried out using PBMCs. The receptor source for this set is a woman in her thirties or forties in good health and CMV-seronegative.

This rearrangement joins TRBV14 to TRBJ1-1; 10 bases align to TRBD1. The V and J ends lost 4 bases and 2 bases, in that order; junction bases with no gene match: 7. Germline CDR1 and CDR2: SGHDN and FVKESK. This CDR3 contains 16 residues. The CDR3 protein is CASSLVRTGGNTEAFF. The CDR3 coding sequence is TGTGCCAGCAGCCTCGTCCGGACAGGGGGAAACACTGAAGCTTTCTTT.

The V call is TRBV1, the J call TRBJ2-3; the table's D call, TRBD2, was not checked against the DNA. TRBV1 is a pseudogene segment. There are 17 residues in the CDR3. The CDR3, as DNA: TGCACCAGCAGCCAAGATTCAACTAGCGGGAGCACAGATACGCAGTATTTT. Residues: CTSSQDSTSGSTDTQYF.

V gene TRBV7-9 combines with J gene TRBJ1-6; D is undetermined. V was trimmed by 5 bases and J by 8 bases, leaving 10 bases between them. The CDR3 has 13 residues. The germline V gene has CDR1 SEHNR and CDR2 FQNEAQ (reference sequence). The CDR3 loop reads CASSPRLYSPLHF. DNA for the CDR3: TGTGCCAGCAGCCCCCGACTCTATTCACCCCTCCACTTT.

The chain employs TRBV5-1 and TRBJ2-3; 10 bases match TRBD2. V lost 5 bases and J lost 2; bases outside the gene matches: 5. Germline-derived CDR1 and CDR2 are SGHRS and YFSETQ. CDR3 size: 15 residues. CDR3 in DNA: TGCGCCAGCAGTTTTAGCGGGGGGCCCACAGATACGCAGTATTTT. It codes for CASSFSGGPTDTQYF. Full variable domain (outside the CDR3, taken from reference TRBV5-1 and TRBJ2-3): KAGVTQTPRYLIKTRGQQVTLSCSPISGHRSVSWYQQTPGQGLQFLFEYFSETQRNKGNFPGRFSGRQFSNSRSEMNVSTLELGDSALYLCASSFSGGPTDTQYFGPGTRLTVL.

The chain has TRBV18 and TRBJ1-4; D uncertain. V lost 2 bases, J lost 4 bases, and 11 bases lay in between. The length of the CDR3 is 15 residues. From germline, CDR1 is KGHSH and CDR2 LQKENI. The CDR3 is CASSPNGRGNEKLFF. CDR3 sequence (DNA): TGTGCCAGCTCACCAAACGGGCGGGGTAATGAAAAACTGTTTTTT.

This chain uses TRBV19 with TRBJ2-3, with 11 positions matching TRBD2. The CDR3 has 16 residues. The V segment lost 4 bases and the J segment 4 bases; nucleotides outside the gene matches: 7. The germline gives CDR1 LNHDA, CDR2 SQIVND (reference sequence). The CDR3 spells CASSKRLAGSPDTQYF. Written as DNA, the CDR3 is TGTGCCAGTAGTAAAAGACTAGCGGGGTCCCCAGATACGCAGTATTTT.

V is TRBV28 and J is TRBJ1-5, with 7 positions matching TRBD1. V shed 5 bases and J 7 bases; nucleotides not matched to a gene: 8. Germline CDR1 and CDR2: MDHEN and SYDVKM. The CDR3 consists of 14 residues. The CDR3 loop is CASSTQGGEQPQHF. In nucleotides, the CDR3 is TGTGCCAGCAGTACCCAGGGGGGAGAGCAGCCCCAGCATTTT.

V gene TRBV7-3 combines with J gene TRBJ2-5; maybe TRBD1 (5 bases). Germline CDR1 reads SGHTA; CDR2 reads FQGTGA. The CDR3 length is 14 residues. The V end lost 5 bases, the J end lost 9 bases, and 19 bases lay between the germline ends. The CDR3 bases are TGTGCCAGCAGCACGCAGGGCCGAGAAGTGGCCCAGTACTTC. Translated: CASSTQGREVAQYF.

The chain recombines TRBV6-5 with TRBJ2-4; 7 bases agree with TRBD1. The CDR3 has 14 amino acids. J was trimmed by 2 bases and V by 6 bases; bases with no gene match: 4. Germline CDR1 reads MNHEY; CDR2 reads SVGAGI. CDR3 sequence: CASRQTGTKNIQYF. The CDR3 DNA reads TGTGCCAGCAGGCAGACAGGGACCAAAAACATTCAGTACTTC.

The chain couples TRBV27 to TRBJ2-7; TRBD2 agrees at 15 bases. The CDR3 is 16 amino acids. Germline V gives CDR1 MNHEY, CDR2 SMNVEV (reference sequence). The V and J ends lost 5 bases and 4 bases, in that order; junction bases with no gene match: 6. In DNA form, the CDR3 reads TGTGCCAGCAGTGGCTGGACTAGCGGGGGGGCGTACGAGCAGTACTTC. Protein: CASSGWTSGGAYEQYF.